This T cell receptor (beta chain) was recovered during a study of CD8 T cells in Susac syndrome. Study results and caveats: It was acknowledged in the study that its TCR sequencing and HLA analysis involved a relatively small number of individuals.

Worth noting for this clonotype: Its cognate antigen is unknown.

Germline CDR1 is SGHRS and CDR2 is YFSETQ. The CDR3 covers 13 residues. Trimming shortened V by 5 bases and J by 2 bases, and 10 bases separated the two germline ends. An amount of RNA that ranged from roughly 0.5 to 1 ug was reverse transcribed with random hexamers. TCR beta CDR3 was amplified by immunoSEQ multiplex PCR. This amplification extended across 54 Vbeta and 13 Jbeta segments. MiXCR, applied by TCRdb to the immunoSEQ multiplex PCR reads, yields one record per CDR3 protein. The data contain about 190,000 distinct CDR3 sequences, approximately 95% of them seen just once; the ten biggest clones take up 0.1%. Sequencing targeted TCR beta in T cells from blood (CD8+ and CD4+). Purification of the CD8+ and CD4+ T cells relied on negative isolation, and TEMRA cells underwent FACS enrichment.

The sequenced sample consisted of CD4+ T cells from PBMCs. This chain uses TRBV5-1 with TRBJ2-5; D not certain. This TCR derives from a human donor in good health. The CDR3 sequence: CASSFSLQETQYF. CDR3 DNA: TGCGCCAGCAGTTTCTCGTTACAAGAGACCCAGTACTTC.